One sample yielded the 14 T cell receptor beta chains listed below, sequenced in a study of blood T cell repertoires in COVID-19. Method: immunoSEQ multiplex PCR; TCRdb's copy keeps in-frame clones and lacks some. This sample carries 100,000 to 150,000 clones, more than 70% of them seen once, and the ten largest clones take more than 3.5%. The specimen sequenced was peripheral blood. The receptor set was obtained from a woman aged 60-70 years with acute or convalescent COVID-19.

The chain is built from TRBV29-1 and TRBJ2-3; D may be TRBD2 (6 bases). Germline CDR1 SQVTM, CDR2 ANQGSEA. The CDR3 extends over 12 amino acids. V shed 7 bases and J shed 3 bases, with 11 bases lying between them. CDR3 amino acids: CSAYRGTDTQYF. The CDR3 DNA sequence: TGCAGCGCTTACCGGGGGACAGATACGCAGTATTTT.

This CDR3 is CASKGDQPQHF. The CDR3 DNA reads as TGTGCCAGCAAGGGGGATCAGCCCCAGCATTTT. The chain uses TRBV27 and TRBJ1-5; D may be TRBD1 (6 bases). Germline V gene sequence: CDR1 MNHEY, CDR2 SMNVEV (reference sequence). This CDR3 contains 11 residues. Trimming left V 7 bases short and J 5 bases short, with 6 bases between.

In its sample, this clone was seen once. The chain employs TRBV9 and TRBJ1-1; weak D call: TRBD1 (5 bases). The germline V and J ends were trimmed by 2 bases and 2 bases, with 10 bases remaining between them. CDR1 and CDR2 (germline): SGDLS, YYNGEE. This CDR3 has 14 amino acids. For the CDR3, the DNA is TGTGCCAGCAGCGTGGGGCCTATAAACACTGAAGCTTTCTTT. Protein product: CASSVGPINTEAFF.

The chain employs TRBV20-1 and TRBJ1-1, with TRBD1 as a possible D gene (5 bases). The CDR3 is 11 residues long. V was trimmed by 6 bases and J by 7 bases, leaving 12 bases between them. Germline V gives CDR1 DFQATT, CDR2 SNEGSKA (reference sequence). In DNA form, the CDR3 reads TGCAGTGCCGACGACAGTTTTGAAGCTTTCTTT. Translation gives CSADDSFEAFF.

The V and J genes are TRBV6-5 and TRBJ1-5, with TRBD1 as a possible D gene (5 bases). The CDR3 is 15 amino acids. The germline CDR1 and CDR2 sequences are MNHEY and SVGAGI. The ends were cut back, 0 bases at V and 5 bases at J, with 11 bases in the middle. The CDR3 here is CASSYSLDKDQPQHF. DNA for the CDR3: TGTGCCAGCAGTTACTCCCTGGACAAAGATCAGCCCCAGCATTTT.

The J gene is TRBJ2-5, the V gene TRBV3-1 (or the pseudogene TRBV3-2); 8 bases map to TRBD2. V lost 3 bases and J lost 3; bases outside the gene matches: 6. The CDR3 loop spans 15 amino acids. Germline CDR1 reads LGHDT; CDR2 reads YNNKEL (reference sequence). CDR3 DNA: TGTGCCAGCAGCCACCGCGGGACTAGAGAAGAGACCCAGTACTTC. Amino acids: CASSHRGTREETQYF.

In DNA, the CDR3 is TGTGCCAGCAGGGACCAGGGGGCTGGGACTGAAGCTTTCTTT. As protein: CASRDQGAGTEAFF. V is TRBV2 and J is TRBJ1-1, with 8 bases identical to TRBD1. Germline lookup yields CDR1 SNHLY and CDR2 FYNNEI. This CDR3 spans 14 amino acids. The V gene end was trimmed by 6 bases and the J gene end by 5 bases; junction bases not matched to a gene: 8.

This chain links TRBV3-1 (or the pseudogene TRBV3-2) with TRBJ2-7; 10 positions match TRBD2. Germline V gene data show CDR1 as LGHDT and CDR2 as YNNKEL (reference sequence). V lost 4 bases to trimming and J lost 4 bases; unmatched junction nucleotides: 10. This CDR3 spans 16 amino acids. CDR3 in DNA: TGTGCCAGCAGCCCACCCCTAGCGGGAGTGACATACGAGCAGTACGTC. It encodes CASSPPLAGVTYEQYV.

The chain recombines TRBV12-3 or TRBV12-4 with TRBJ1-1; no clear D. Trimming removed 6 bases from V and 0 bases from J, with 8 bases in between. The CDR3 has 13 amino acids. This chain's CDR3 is CASRLTMNTEAFF. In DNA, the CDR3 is TGTGCCAGCAGACTAACCATGAACACTGAAGCTTTCTTT.

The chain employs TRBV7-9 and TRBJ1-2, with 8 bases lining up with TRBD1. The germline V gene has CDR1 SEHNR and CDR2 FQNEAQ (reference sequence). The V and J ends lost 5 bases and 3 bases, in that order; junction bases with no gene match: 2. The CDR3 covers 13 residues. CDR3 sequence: CASSPDRDYGYTF. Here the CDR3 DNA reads TGTGCCAGCAGCCCGGACAGGGACTATGGCTACACCTTC.

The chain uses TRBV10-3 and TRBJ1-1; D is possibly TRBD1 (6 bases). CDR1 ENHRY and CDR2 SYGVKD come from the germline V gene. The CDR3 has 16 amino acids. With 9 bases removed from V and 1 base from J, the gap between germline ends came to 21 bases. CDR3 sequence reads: CAMASGLTGENTEAFF. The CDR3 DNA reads TGTGCCATGGCTTCAGGGCTGACAGGTGAGAACACTGAAGCTTTCTTT.

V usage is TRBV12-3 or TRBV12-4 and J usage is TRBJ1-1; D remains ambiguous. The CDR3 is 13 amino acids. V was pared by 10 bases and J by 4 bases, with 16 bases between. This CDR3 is CATIRISGTEAFF. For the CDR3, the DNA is TGTGCCACCATTCGGATTTCGGGCACTGAAGCTTTCTTT.

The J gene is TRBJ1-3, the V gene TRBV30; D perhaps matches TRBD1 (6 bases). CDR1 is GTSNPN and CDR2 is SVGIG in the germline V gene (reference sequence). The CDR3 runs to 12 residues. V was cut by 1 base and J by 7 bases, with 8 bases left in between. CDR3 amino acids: CAWSAGDNTIYF. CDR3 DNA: TGTGCCTGGAGTGCAGGGGACAACACCATATATTTT.

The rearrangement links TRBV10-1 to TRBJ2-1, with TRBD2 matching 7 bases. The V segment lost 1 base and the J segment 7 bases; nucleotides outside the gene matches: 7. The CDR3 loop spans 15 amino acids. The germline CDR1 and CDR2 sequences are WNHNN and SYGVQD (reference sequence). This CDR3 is CASSEYGSGLNEQFF. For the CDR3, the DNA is TGCGCCAGCAGTGAGTATGGTAGCGGGTTGAATGAGCAGTTCTTC.